This entry lists 32 T cell receptor beta chains sequenced from one sample in a study of patients and donors after allogeneic stem cell transplantation. TCRdb independently ran MiXCR on the RT-PCR reads; one entry per CDR3 protein. The table has about 960,000 distinct CDR3 sequences, roughly 18% seen once. Sequencing was carried out using blood, either unsorted or a sorted T cell fraction (not recorded which). The receptors derive from a human donor who was either an allogeneic HSCT recipient or a stem cell or donor lymphocyte infusion donor (not recorded which). It is not recorded whose cells these are; they may come from a transplant donor.

The chain links TRBV2 to TRBJ1-2; D might be TRBD1 (5 bases). The germline gives CDR1 SNHLY, CDR2 FYNNEI. CDR3 length: 14 amino acids. Trimming pared 3 bases from V and 8 bases from J, leaving 16 bases between. The CDR3 bases are TGTGCCAGCAGTGAGGTTCAGGGTAATAAAGGCTACACCTTC. Its translation: CASSEVQGNKGYTF.

This rearrangement joins TRBV6-2 or TRBV6-3 to TRBJ2-5; 7 positions agree with TRBD1. Unmatched junction bases numbered 4, after V lost 7 bases and J lost 2 bases. Germline V gene lookup returns CDR1 MNHEY and CDR2 SVGEGT. The CDR3 loop spans 13 amino acids. For the CDR3, the DNA is TGTGCCAGCACCCGACAGGGACAAGAGACCCAGTACTTC. Its protein product is CASTRQGQETQYF.

There are many counts of this clonotype. The chain joins TRBV5-1 to TRBJ1-1; no definite D call. V was cut by 0 bases and J by 1 base, with 10 bases left in between. This CDR3 has 15 residues. Germline CDR1 reads SGHRS; CDR2 reads YFSETQ. CDR3 region: CASSLDPGPNTEAFF. The CDR3 region has the DNA TGCGCCAGCAGCTTGGATCCGGGCCCGAACACTGAAGCTTTCTTT.

This clonotype was counted between two and nine times. The chain employs TRBV12-3 or TRBV12-4 and TRBJ2-1; 9 bases agree with TRBD2. V lost 7 bases to trimming and J lost 5 bases; unmatched junction nucleotides: 12. CDR3 length equals 16 residues. CDR3: CASTSPGTSSHNEQFF. For the CDR3, the DNA is TGTGCCAGCACTTCTCCCGGGACTAGCTCACACAATGAGCAGTTCTTC.

The chain employs TRBV20-1 and TRBJ2-7; D is possibly TRBD2 (6 bases). V was pared by 3 bases and J by 6 bases, with 12 bases between. The germline CDR1 and CDR2 sequences are DFQATT and SNEGSKA (reference sequence). This CDR3 spans 12 amino acids. CDR3 protein: CSASGLSGEQYF. Written as DNA, the CDR3 is TGCAGTGCTAGCGGACTATCGGGCGAGCAGTACTTC.

The sample holds a few counts of this clonotype. The rearrangement links TRBV7-2 to TRBJ2-7, with D uncertain. This CDR3 region has 14 residues. Germline assignment: CDR1 SGHTA and CDR2 FQGNSA. The V end was cut by 1 base, the J end by 2 bases, with 9 bases between. CDR3 loop: CASSLGPSAYEQYF. Written as DNA, the CDR3 is TGTGCCAGCAGCTTAGGGCCTTCGGCCTACGAGCAGTACTTC. Using reference TRBV7-2 and TRBJ2-7 for the parts outside the CDR3, the full variable domain is GAGVSQSPSNKVTEKGKDVELRCDPISGHTALYWYRQSLGQGLEFLIYFQGNSAPDKSGLPSDRFSAERTGGSVSTLTIQRTQQEDSAVYLCASSLGPSAYEQYFGPGTRLTVT.

The chain couples TRBV6-5 to TRBJ1-5; D gene ambiguous. Germline values: CDR1 MNHEY, CDR2 SVGAGI. The ends were cut back, 2 bases at V and 3 bases at J, with 11 bases in the middle. This CDR3 has 15 amino acids. The CDR3 bases are TGTGCCAGCAGTTACACGGACGGACCCAATCAGCCCCAGCATTTT. This gives the protein CASSYTDGPNQPQHF.

There are many counts of this clonotype. The junction and the germline gene differ at one end; a read error may be behind it. DNA of the CDR3: TGTGCCAGCAGCTCCGGGGGGACCGGGGAGCTGTTTTTT. Translating gives CASSSGGTGELFF. The chain links TRBV5-1 to TRBJ2-2, with 7 bases matching TRBD2. The CDR3 is 13 amino acids. CDR1 SGHRS and CDR2 YFSETQ come from the germline V gene.

This chain links TRBV12-3 or TRBV12-4 with TRBJ2-1; D might be TRBD2 (6 bases). Trimming left V 0 bases short and J 8 bases short, with 20 bases between. The CDR3 totals 17 residues. CDR3 DNA sequence: TGTGCCAGCAGTTTAGCGCTTAGCCCGCTAGCGTTCGATGAGCAGTTCTTC. Amino acids: CASSLALSPLAFDEQFF.

The gene calls are TRBV15 and TRBJ2-7; tentative D call: TRBD1 (6 bases). The germline gives CDR1 LNHNV, CDR2 YYDKDF (reference sequence). There are 17 residues in the CDR3. V gave up 9 bases and J gave up 1 base, with 25 bases separating them. The CDR3 loop is CATSLGPTGKSSYEQYF. The CDR3 DNA reads TGTGCCACGAGCTTGGGCCCAACAGGGAAGAGTTCCTACGAGCAGTACTTC. Drawing the rest from reference TRBV15 and TRBJ2-7, the complete variable domain is DAMVIQNPRYQVTQFGKPVTLSCSQTLNHNVMYWYQQKSSQAPKLLFHYYDKDFNNEADTPDNFQSRRPNTSFCFLDIRSPGLGDTAMYLCATSLGPTGKSSYEQYFGPGTRLTVT.

The genes are TRBV12-3 or TRBV12-4 and TRBJ1-1; no definite D call. Trimming took 4 bases from V and 5 from J, leaving 14 bases between them. The CDR3 loop spans 14 amino acids. The CDR3 loop is CASSSGRSRTEAFF. The DNA of the CDR3 is TGTGCCAGCAGTTCAGGACGGTCTAGGACTGAAGCTTTCTTT.

This clonotype appeared a single time. V is TRBV4-1 and J is TRBJ1-2; D unresolved. The CDR3 loop spans 15 amino acids. V gave up 3 bases and J gave up 9 bases, with 20 bases separating them. Germline V gives CDR1 MGHRA, CDR2 YSYEKL. CDR3 protein: CASSQGLWTANSYTF. In DNA form, the CDR3 reads TGCGCCAGCAGCCAGGGCCTCTGGACGGCAAATAGCTACACCTTC.

This chain links TRBV11-3 with TRBJ2-7; D is perhaps TRBD1 or TRBD2 (5 bases each). This CDR3 comprises 16 residues. Trimming left V 2 bases short and J 1 base short, with 15 bases between. The germline CDR1 and CDR2 sequences are SGHNT and YENEEA. The CDR3 DNA is TGTGCCAGCAGCTTATCGGGGCGGGTCCTTTCCTACGAGCAGTACTTC. Residues: CASSLSGRVLSYEQYF.

The sample holds a few counts of this clonotype. The rearrangement joins TRBV6-5 to TRBJ2-2; D perhaps matches TRBD2 (6 bases). This CDR3 region has 15 residues. V lost 2 bases and J lost 4, with 11 bases in between. Germline assignment: CDR1 MNHEY and CDR2 SVGAGI. The CDR3: CASSYRSEGTGELFF. The CDR3 DNA reads as TGTGCCAGCAGTTACAGGTCGGAGGGCACCGGGGAGCTGTTTTTT.

This clonotype has a handful of counts. V gene TRBV9 combines with J gene TRBJ2-2; no reliable D call. Germline CDR1 SGDLS, CDR2 YYNGEE. The CDR3 covers 16 residues. V gave up 0 bases and J gave up 4 bases, with 13 bases separating them. This CDR3 reads CASSVDIPRGTGELFF. The CDR3 region has the DNA TGTGCCAGCAGCGTAGACATACCGCGAGGCACCGGGGAGCTGTTTTTT.

This clonotype was detected a few times. This sequence joins TRBV6-4 and TRBJ2-7; perhaps D is TRBD1 or TRBD2 (5 bases each). Germline V gene sequence: CDR1 MRHNA, CDR2 SNTAGT. V lost 2 bases and J 6 bases, leaving 11 bases between the germline ends. The CDR3 runs to 13 residues. The CDR3: CASSDDGAGEQYF. As DNA, the CDR3 is TGTGCCAGCAGTGACGACGGGGCAGGCGAGCAGTACTTC.

The chain uses TRBV11-2 and TRBJ2-5, with 10 bases aligning to TRBD2. The germline V gene encodes CDR1 SGHAT and CDR2 FQNNGV. CDR3 size: 17 residues. The J segment lost 4 bases and the V segment lost 4 bases, leaving 12 bases of the junction unmatched. Written as DNA, the CDR3 is TGTGCCAGCAGCTCCGGATCACCGAGCGGGAGGGTAGAGACCCAGTACTTC. The encoded protein is CASSSGSPSGRVETQYF.

This chain joins TRBV5-6 and TRBJ2-7, with 10 bases that match TRBD1. CDR3 length: 14 amino acids. Germline trimming cut 4 bases from V and 3 bases from J; bases unmatched to any gene: 4. CDR1 and CDR2 from the germline V gene are SGHDT and YYEEEE. The CDR3 is CASSRGQGFYEQYF. In nucleotides, the CDR3 is TGTGCCAGCAGCCGGGGACAGGGGTTCTACGAGCAGTACTTC.

Only a few counts were recorded for this clonotype. The chain recombines TRBV27 with TRBJ2-7; D possibly corresponds to TRBD2 (6 bases). Trimming removed 10 bases at V and 1 base at J, with 8 bases between. From germline, CDR1 is MNHEY and CDR2 SMNVEV (reference sequence). This CDR3 spans 11 amino acids. The CDR3 loop reads CATGGSYEQYF. The CDR3 coding sequence is TGTGCCACCGGAGGGTCCTACGAGCAGTACTTC.

This clonotype appeared a single time. This CDR3 is CASSLGGKNQETQYF. The CDR3 region has the DNA TGCGCCAGCAGCCTGGGGGGGAAGAACCAAGAGACCCAGTACTTC. The gene calls are TRBV5-1 and TRBJ2-5; 7 bases fit TRBD2. From germline, CDR1 is SGHRS and CDR2 YFSETQ. This CDR3 comprises 15 residues. With V trimmed by 4 bases and J by 0 bases, 6 bases remained unmatched. Using reference TRBV5-1 and TRBJ2-5 for the parts outside the CDR3, the full variable domain is KAGVTQTPRYLIKTRGQQVTLSCSPISGHRSVSWYQQTPGQGLQFLFEYFSETQRNKGNFPGRFSGRQFSNSRSEMNVSTLELGDSALYLCASSLGGKNQETQYFGPGTRLLVL.

This clonotype has a handful of counts. This chain links TRBV27 with TRBJ2-7; TRBD2 matches at 9 bases. The CDR3 loop spans 15 amino acids. Germline trimming cut 3 bases from V and 5 bases from J; bases unmatched to any gene: 8. From germline, CDR1 is MNHEY and CDR2 SMNVEV (reference sequence). The CDR3 is CASSFEAGGAHEQYF. The CDR3 coding sequence is TGTGCCAGCAGTTTCGAAGCGGGAGGTGCTCACGAGCAGTACTTC.

Only a few counts were recorded for this clonotype. This rearrangement joins TRBV3-1 to TRBJ1-2; no clear D. Trimming stripped 0 bases from V and 4 bases from J, with 3 bases between. The germline V gene has CDR1 LGHDT and CDR2 YNNKEL (reference sequence). The CDR3 extends over 12 amino acids. CDR3 protein: CASSQEAYGYTF. For the CDR3, the DNA is TGTGCCAGCAGCCAAGAAGCCTATGGCTACACCTTC.

The rearrangement links TRBV12-3 or TRBV12-4 to TRBJ1-4, with 7 bases identical to TRBD1. This CDR3 contains 13 residues. The junction had 5 bases not matched to a gene; V was cut back by 7 bases and J by 6 bases. The CDR3 DNA reads as TGTGCCAGCAACGACGGGACAGATGAAAAACTGTTTTTT. Protein product: CASNDGTDEKLFF.

The chain links TRBV25-1 to TRBJ2-2; D possibly matches TRBD1 or TRBD2 (5 bases each). This CDR3 has 15 amino acids. Between the trimmed V and J ends, which lost 1 base and 5 bases, there was a span of 11 bases. Germline lookup yields CDR1 MGHDK and CDR2 SYGVNS. In DNA form, the CDR3 reads TGTGCCAGCAGTGAATGGGGGTGGGCTACCGGGGAGCTGTTTTTT. Its translation is CASSEWGWATGELFF.

V usage is TRBV29-1 and J usage is TRBJ2-1; D assignment may be TRBD1 or TRBD2 (5 bases each). The CDR3 has 13 residues. V was shortened by 7 bases and J by 3 bases, with 13 bases between the two germline ends. Germline CDR1 reads SQVTM; CDR2 reads ANQGSEA. The CDR3 DNA reads as TGCAGCGCCGCTAGGGACGGCTACAATGAGCAGTTCTTC. Its protein product is CSAARDGYNEQFF.

V is TRBV30 and J is TRBJ2-2, with 8 bases fitting TRBD1. Germline CDR1 is GTSNPN and CDR2 is SVGIG (reference sequence). This CDR3 region has 15 residues. After removal of 2 bases from V and 3 bases from J, the junction contained 5 bases not matched to a gene. The CDR3 region has the DNA TGTGCCTGGAGTCAGGGGGCGCAGGACACCGGGGAGCTGTTTTTT. This encodes CAWSQGAQDTGELFF.

In this sample, this clonotype turned up many times. J is TRBJ1-2 and V is TRBV29-1; D not resolved. Germline values: CDR1 SQVTM, CDR2 ANQGSEA. Trimming took 8 bases from V and 0 from J, leaving 10 bases between them. CDR3 size: 12 residues. The CDR3 bases are TGCAGCCTAATGGCTCCTAACTATGGCTACACCTTC. It codes for CSLMAPNYGYTF.

This chain joins TRBV20-1 and TRBJ2-7, with D unclear. V lost 4 bases, J lost 12 bases, and 16 bases lay in between. Germline CDR1 and CDR2: DFQATT and SNEGSKA (reference sequence). The CDR3 is 11 amino acids. The CDR3 region is CSAILSDAMYF. CDR3 sequence (DNA): TGCAGTGCTATCCTCAGCGATGCGATGTACTTC.

Many counts were recorded for this clonotype. The gene calls are TRBV12-3 or TRBV12-4 and TRBJ2-3; D perhaps matches TRBD1 (6 bases). This CDR3 is built from 14 residues. V lost 5 bases and J lost 4, with 13 bases in between. As DNA, the CDR3 is TGTGCCAGCAGTCGGACAGTGACTCCAGATACGCAGTATTTT. This translates into CASSRTVTPDTQYF.

This clonotype has more than one count but fewer than ten. The CDR3 DNA is TGTGCCAGCAGCCAAGCCTTACTAGGAAGAAAAGAGACCCAGTACTTC. Its translation is CASSQALLGRKETQYF. This sequence joins TRBV3-1 and TRBJ2-5, with D tentatively TRBD2 (5 bases). This CDR3 is built from 16 residues. Per germline, CDR1 LGHDT and CDR2 YNNKEL (reference sequence). The V gene lost 1 base and the J gene lost 3 bases, with 15 bases spanning the gap.

This clonotype has only a few counts. This chain connects TRBV5-1 to TRBJ2-7; 9 nucleotides align to TRBD2. This CDR3 has 16 residues. The germline CDR1 and CDR2 sequences are SGHRS and YFSETQ. The V segment lost 0 bases and the J segment 2 bases; nucleotides outside the gene matches: 6. The CDR3 DNA sequence: TGCGCCAGCAGCTTGGGGCGGCCTAGCGGGGCCTACGAGCAGTACTTC. Its protein product is CASSLGRPSGAYEQYF.

This chain uses TRBV11-1 with TRBJ2-7, with a possible D match to TRBD2 (6 bases). The CDR3 spans 18 residues. The V and J ends lost 1 base and 3 bases respectively, with 22 bases between them. Germline CDR1 SGHAT, CDR2 FQDESV (reference sequence). CDR3 in DNA: TGTGCCAGCAGCTTAGATGGGGGGTACACGGAATGGGTCTACGAGCAGTACTTC. Translation gives CASSLDGGYTEWVYEQYF.